This T cell receptor (beta chain) came from a study of CD8+CD57+ T cells in acquired aplastic anemia. Regarding the study as a whole: In common between the patients and the controls were around 29 CD8+ CDR3 sequences.

This clonotype was recorded many times. The antigen remains unidentified. V was clipped by 0 bases and J by 0 bases, with 9 bases between them. This CDR3 region has 16 residues. CDR1 and CDR2 (germline): SGHRS, YFSETQ. Profiling that covered TCR beta VDJ and CDR3 relied on genomic DNA as its template. One entry per CDR3 protein, called by TCRdb with MiXCR from the reads. The sample holds about 180,000 distinct CDR3 sequences, about 45% seen once. Patients sequenced had flow cytometry evidence of CD8+CD57+ cell expansion. Blood sampling was performed on the patients, and none of them had received therapy by then.

Sequencing was carried out using sorted CD4+, CD8+, or CD8+CD57+ T cells (not recorded which) from PBMCs. The clonotype comes from a human donor with aplastic anemia. V usage is TRBV5-1 and J usage is TRBJ2-2; no definite D call. The CDR3 DNA follows: TGCGCCAGCAGCTTGGAAGCGTCCGCGAACACCGGGGAGCTGTTTTTT. As protein: CASSLEASANTGELFF.